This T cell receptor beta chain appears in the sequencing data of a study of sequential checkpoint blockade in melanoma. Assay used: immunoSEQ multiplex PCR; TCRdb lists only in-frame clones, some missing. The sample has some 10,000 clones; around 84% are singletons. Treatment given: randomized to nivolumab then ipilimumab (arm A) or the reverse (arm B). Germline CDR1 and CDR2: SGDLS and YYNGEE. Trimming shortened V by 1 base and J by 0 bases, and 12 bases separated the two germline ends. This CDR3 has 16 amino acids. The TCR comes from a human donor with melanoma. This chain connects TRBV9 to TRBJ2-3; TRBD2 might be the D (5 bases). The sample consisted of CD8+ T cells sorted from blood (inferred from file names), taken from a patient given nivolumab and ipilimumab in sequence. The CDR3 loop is CASSVIWGASTDTQYF. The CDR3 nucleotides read TGTGCCAGCAGCGTAATTTGGGGAGCTAGCACAGATACGCAGTATTTT.